The clone carrying this T cell receptor (beta chain) qualifies as medium-sized. Its antigen is undetermined. As for time point: sample taken at primary tumor resection. Per germline, CDR1 SGDLS and CDR2 YYNGEE. Trimming removed 0 bases from V and 12 bases from J, with 13 bases in between. The CDR3 loop spans 13 amino acids. This sample is drawn from a study of spatial heterogeneity in lung cancer. About the research overall: Matched bulk RNA-seq yielded a T cell transcriptional module score. Counts of TCR transcripts in tumor regions correlated strongly with that score.

TCRdb independently ran MiXCR on the 5' RACE reads; one entry per CDR3 protein. The table lists some 9,500 distinct CDR3 sequences, roughly an eighth of them singletons. Whole-study findings and limits: It was found that expanded intratumoral alpha and beta TCR counts tracked tumor mutation counts.

The specimen comprised lung tumor tissue, sampled at surgery. This sequence joins TRBV9 and TRBJ2-1, with a possible D match to TRBD2 (6 bases). The source of this sequence is a male donor with early-stage non-small cell lung cancer. CDR3 nucleotides: TGTGCCAGCAGCGTAGCGGGTAGCGGCCCGCAGTTCTTC. Residues: CASSVAGSGPQFF.